Listed below are T cell receptor beta chains from one sample, sequenced in a study of cytomegalovirus exposure and HLA in healthy donors. The method was immunoSEQ multiplex PCR; TCRdb's version includes in-frame clones alone and lacks a portion of them. The sample holds 150,000 to 200,000 clones, about 70% seen once. The source material was PBMCs. Every receptor here comes from a man younger than 40 in good health and CMV-seropositive. CDR3s include the opening cysteine and the closing phenylalanine or tryptophan. Each record gives: V gene, D gene, J gene, clone size, CDR3 length, CDR3 protein, CDR3 DNA. D genes are given only for firm matches. Clone size is shown for a subset of rows, as once, few, many or a class of expanded clone.

v_gene: TRBV7-9
d_gene: TRBD2
j_gene: TRBJ2-7
abundance: few
len: 16
CDR3aa: CASSLGTSGSSYEQYF
CDR3nt: TGTGCCAGCAGCTTGGGCACTAGCGGGAGCTCCTACGAGCAGTACTTC

v_gene: TRBV27
d_gene: TRBD1
j_gene: TRBJ1-1
abundance: NA
len: 15
CDR3aa: CASSLTGQVDTEAFF
CDR3nt: TGTGCCAGCAGTTTAACCGGACAGGTGGACACTGAAGCTTTCTTT

v_gene: TRBV7-2
d_gene: NA
j_gene: TRBJ2-7
abundance: NA
len: 12
CDR3aa: CASSLQGYEQYF
CDR3nt: TGTGCCAGCAGCCTACAGGGTTACGAGCAGTACTTC

v_gene: TRBV29-1
d_gene: TRBD2
j_gene: TRBJ2-1
abundance: NA
len: 16
CDR3aa: CSVGGLAGKSKNEQFF
CDR3nt: TGCAGCGTGGGGGGACTAGCGGGAAAATCAAAGAATGAGCAGTTCTTC

v_gene: TRBV10-3
d_gene: NA
j_gene: TRBJ2-7
abundance: NA
len: 17
CDR3aa: CAISESLLASPIYEQYF
CDR3nt: TGTGCCATCAGTGAGTCGTTGCTAGCGAGCCCTATCTACGAGCAGTACTTC

v_gene: TRBV2
d_gene: TRBD2
j_gene: TRBJ2-5
abundance: few
len: 15
CDR3aa: CASKGLAGGRETQYF
CDR3nt: TGTGCCAGCAAGGGACTAGCGGGAGGGAGGGAGACCCAGTACTTC

v_gene: TRBV19
d_gene: NA
j_gene: TRBJ2-7
abundance: NA
len: 13
CDR3aa: CASSMSGNYEQYF
CDR3nt: TGTGCCAGTAGTATGTCCGGGAACTACGAGCAGTACTTC

v_gene: TRBV5-1
d_gene: NA
j_gene: TRBJ2-1
abundance: few
len: 13
CDR3aa: CASSLVQGNEQFF
CDR3nt: TGCGCCAGCAGCTTGGTTCAGGGCAATGAGCAGTTCTTC

v_gene: TRBV2
d_gene: TRBD1
j_gene: TRBJ2-7
abundance: many
len: 14
CDR3aa: CASSRQGAFYEQYF
CDR3nt: TGTGCCAGCAGTCGACAGGGGGCTTTCTACGAGCAGTACTTC

v_gene: TRBV5-1
d_gene: NA
j_gene: TRBJ1-1
abundance: NA
len: 11
CDR3aa: CASSGEVEAFF
CDR3nt: TGCGCCAGCTCCGGGGAGGTTGAAGCTTTCTTT

v_gene: TRBV9
d_gene: NA
j_gene: TRBJ1-4
abundance: NA
len: 14
CDR3aa: CASSVGGVNEKLFF
CDR3nt: TGTGCCAGCAGCGTAGGGGGAGTAAATGAAAAACTGTTTTTT

v_gene: TRBV6-1
d_gene: NA
j_gene: TRBJ1-5
abundance: once
len: 17
CDR3aa: CASSELWDTLSNQPQHF
CDR3nt: TGTGCCAGCAGTGAACTCTGGGACACACTTAGCAATCAGCCCCAGCATTTT

v_gene: TRBV29-1
d_gene: NA
j_gene: TRBJ2-1
abundance: NA
len: 12
CDR3aa: CSVDLGTHEQFF
CDR3nt: TGCAGCGTTGATCTAGGGACTCATGAGCAGTTCTTC

v_gene: TRBV10-2
d_gene: TRBD2
j_gene: TRBJ2-1
abundance: few
len: 16
CDR3aa: CASSEGPAGGRFEQFF
CDR3nt: TGCGCCAGCAGTGAAGGCCCAGCGGGAGGGCGTTTTGAGCAGTTCTTC

v_gene: TRBV10-3
d_gene: NA
j_gene: TRBJ1-1
abundance: few
len: 14
CDR3aa: CAISADNMNTEAFF
CDR3nt: TGTGCCATCAGTGCAGACAACATGAACACTGAAGCTTTCTTT

v_gene: TRBV27
d_gene: TRBD1
j_gene: TRBJ1-4
abundance: few
len: 15
CDR3aa: CATGQVGVPDEKLFF
CDR3nt: TGTGCCACAGGACAGGTCGGCGTTCCGGATGAAAAACTGTTTTTT

v_gene: TRBV2
d_gene: NA
j_gene: TRBJ1-1
abundance: NA
len: 13
CDR3aa: CASSLGGRIEAFF
CDR3nt: TGTGCCAGCAGCCTTGGGGGCAGGATTGAAGCTTTCTTT

v_gene: TRBV6-4
d_gene: NA
j_gene: TRBJ2-2
abundance: NA
len: 13
CDR3aa: CASSDSATGELFF
CDR3nt: TGTGCCAGCAGTGACTCAGCCACCGGGGAGCTGTTTTTT

v_gene: TRBV4-2
d_gene: TRBD2
j_gene: TRBJ2-5
abundance: NA
len: 15
CDR3aa: CASSQLAGGGETQYF
CDR3nt: TGTGCCAGCAGCCAGCTAGCGGGAGGGGGAGAGACCCAGTACTTC

v_gene: TRBV28
d_gene: NA
j_gene: TRBJ2-1
abundance: NA
len: 11
CDR3aa: CASSSSNEQFF
CDR3nt: NA

v_gene: TRBV7-2
d_gene: TRBD2
j_gene: TRBJ2-7
abundance: NA
len: 16
CDR3aa: CASSLVAGEQGYEQYF
CDR3nt: TGTGCCAGCAGCTTAGTTGCGGGAGAGCAGGGATACGAGCAGTACTTC

v_gene: TRBV18
d_gene: NA
j_gene: TRBJ2-4
abundance: NA
len: 19
CDR3aa: CASSPVMPSDSLAKNIQYF
CDR3nt: TGTGCCAGCTCACCCGTCATGCCTAGCGACTCCTTAGCCAAAAACATTCAGTACTTC

v_gene: TRBV28
d_gene: NA
j_gene: TRBJ1-2
abundance: NA
len: 15
CDR3aa: CASSFPGAGDYGYTF
CDR3nt: TGTGCCAGCAGTTTCCCGGGGGCGGGGGACTATGGCTACACCTTC

v_gene: TRBV28
d_gene: TRBD1
j_gene: TRBJ1-1
abundance: NA
len: 14
CDR3aa: CASSAGQANTEAFF
CDR3nt: TGTGCCAGCAGTGCCGGACAGGCAAACACTGAAGCTTTCTTT